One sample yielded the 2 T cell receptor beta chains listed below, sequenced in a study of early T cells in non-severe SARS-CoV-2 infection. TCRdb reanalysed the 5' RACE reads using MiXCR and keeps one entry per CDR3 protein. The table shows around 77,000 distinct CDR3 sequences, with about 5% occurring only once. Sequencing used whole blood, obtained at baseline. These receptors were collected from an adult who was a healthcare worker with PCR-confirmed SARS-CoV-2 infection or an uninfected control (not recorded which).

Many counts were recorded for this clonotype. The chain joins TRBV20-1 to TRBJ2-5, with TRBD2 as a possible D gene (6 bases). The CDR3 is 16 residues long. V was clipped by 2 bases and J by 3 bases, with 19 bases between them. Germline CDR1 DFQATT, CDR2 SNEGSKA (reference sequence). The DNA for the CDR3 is TGCAGTGCTAGAACTCCTCTAGCGACTTTAGAAGAGACCCAGTACTTC. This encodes CSARTPLATLEETQYF.

The CDR3 coding sequence is TGTGCCAGCAGCCCTGGGGCAAGCGGGAGGATTGTAGATACGCAGTATTTT. Translating gives CASSPGASGRIVDTQYF. This chain connects TRBV7-6 to TRBJ2-3, with 9 bases identical to TRBD2. Trimming removed 5 bases from V and 5 bases from J; junction bases left unmatched: 14. There are 17 residues in the CDR3. Germline V gene data show CDR1 as SGHVS and CDR2 as FNYEAQ.